The TCR beta chain described here comes from a study of cytomegalovirus exposure and HLA in healthy donors. Study-wide points: By HLA locus, TCR association rates varied in a later analysis, with DRB1 showing the most and HLA-C the fewest.

V lost 0 bases and J 2 bases, leaving 10 bases between the germline ends. From germline, CDR1 is MGHRA and CDR2 YSYEKL. The CDR3 extends over 15 amino acids. This clone was observed a single time. Its antigen is unidentified. In the PCR, 60 Vbeta and 13 Jbeta primers were used. The method was immunoSEQ multiplex PCR; TCRdb's version includes in-frame clones alone and lacks a portion of them. This repertoire shows about 150,000 clones, 80% found once; its top ten account for under 7.5%. This clonotype was sampled from a man aged 25-45 years in good health and CMV-seropositive. Sequences were obtained from PBMCs. The chain has TRBV4-1 and TRBJ1-2; TRBD1 might be the D (6 bases). The CDR3, as DNA: TGCGCCAGCAGCCAAGAGCCAGGGGCCAACTATGGCTACACCTTC. Residues: CASSQEPGANYGYTF.